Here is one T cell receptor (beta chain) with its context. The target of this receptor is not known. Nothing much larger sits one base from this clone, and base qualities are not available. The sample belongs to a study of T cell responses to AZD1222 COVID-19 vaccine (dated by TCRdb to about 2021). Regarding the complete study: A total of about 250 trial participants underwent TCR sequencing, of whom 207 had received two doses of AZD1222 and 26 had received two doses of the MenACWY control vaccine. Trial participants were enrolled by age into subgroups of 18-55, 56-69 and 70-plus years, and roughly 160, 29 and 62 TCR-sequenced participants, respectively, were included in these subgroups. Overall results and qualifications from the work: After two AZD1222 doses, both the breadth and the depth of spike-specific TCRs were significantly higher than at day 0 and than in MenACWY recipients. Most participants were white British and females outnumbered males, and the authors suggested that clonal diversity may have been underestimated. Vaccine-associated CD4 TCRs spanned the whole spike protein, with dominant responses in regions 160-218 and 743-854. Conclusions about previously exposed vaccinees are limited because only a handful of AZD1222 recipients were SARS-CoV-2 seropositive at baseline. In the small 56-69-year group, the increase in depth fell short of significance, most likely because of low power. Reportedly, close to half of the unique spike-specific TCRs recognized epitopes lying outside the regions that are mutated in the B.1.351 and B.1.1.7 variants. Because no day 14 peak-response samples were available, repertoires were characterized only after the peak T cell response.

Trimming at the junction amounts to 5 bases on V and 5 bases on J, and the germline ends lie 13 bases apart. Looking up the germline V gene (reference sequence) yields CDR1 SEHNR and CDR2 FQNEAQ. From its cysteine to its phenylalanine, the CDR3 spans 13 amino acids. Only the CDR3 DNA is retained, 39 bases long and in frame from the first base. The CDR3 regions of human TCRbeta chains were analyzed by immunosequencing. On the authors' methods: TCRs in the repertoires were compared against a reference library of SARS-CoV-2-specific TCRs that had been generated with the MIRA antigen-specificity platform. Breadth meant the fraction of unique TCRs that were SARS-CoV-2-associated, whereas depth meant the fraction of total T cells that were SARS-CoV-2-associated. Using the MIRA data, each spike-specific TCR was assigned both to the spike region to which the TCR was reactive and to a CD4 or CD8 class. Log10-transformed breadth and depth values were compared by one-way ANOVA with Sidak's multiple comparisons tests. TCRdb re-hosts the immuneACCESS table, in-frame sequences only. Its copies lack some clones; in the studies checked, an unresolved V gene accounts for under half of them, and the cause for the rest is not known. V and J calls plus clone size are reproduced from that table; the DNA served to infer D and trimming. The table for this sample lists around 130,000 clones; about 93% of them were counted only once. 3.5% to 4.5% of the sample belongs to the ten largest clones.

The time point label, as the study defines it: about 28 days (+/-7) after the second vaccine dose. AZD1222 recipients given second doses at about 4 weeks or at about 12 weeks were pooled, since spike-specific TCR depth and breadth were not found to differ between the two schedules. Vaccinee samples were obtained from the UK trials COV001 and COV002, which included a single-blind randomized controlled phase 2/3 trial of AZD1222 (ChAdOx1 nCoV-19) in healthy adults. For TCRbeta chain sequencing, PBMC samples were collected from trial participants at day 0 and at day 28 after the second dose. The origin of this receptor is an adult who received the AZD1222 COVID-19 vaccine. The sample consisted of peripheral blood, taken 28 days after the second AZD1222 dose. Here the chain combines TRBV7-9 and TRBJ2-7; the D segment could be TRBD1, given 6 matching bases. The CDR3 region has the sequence CASSIRGEDEQYF. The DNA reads TGTGCCAGCAGCATCAGGGGAGAGGACGAGCAGTACTTC.